This passage covers 21 T cell receptor beta chains from one sample sequenced in a study of Ad26.COV2.S vaccination and SARS-CoV-2 variants. Treatment defined: roughly 19 received Ad26.COV2.S at low or high dose, single or two shots; five or six received placebo; per-sample allocation not given. Samples came from day 63 after the first vaccine or placebo injection. Assay used: immunoSEQ multiplex PCR; TCRdb lists only in-frame clones, some missing. This sample carries around 320,000 clones, around four fifths of them seen once, and the ten largest clones take 2.1%. The starting material was peripheral blood, obtained in a trial of Ad26.COV2.S vaccine versus placebo. These TCRs come from a person aged 18-60 years who received the Ad26.COV2.S COVID-19 vaccine or a placebo.

This chain links TRBV11-2 with TRBJ1-2; 7 bases agree with TRBD1. With V trimmed by 4 bases and J by 4 bases, 12 bases remained unmatched. The CDR3 length is 16 residues. Germline V gives CDR1 SGHAT, CDR2 FQNNGV. The CDR3 here is CASSSFPTGSSYGYTF. The CDR3 nucleotides are TGTGCCAGCAGCTCTTTTCCGACAGGGAGTTCCTATGGCTACACCTTC.

This chain links TRBV5-1 with TRBJ2-5; 7 nucleotides line up with TRBD1. The CDR3 consists of 14 residues. CDR1 is SGHRS, CDR2 YFSETQ, per germline. Trimming removed 4 bases from V and 5 bases from J; junction bases left unmatched: 8. The CDR3 reads CASSPSGQLETQYF. The CDR3, as DNA: TGCGCCAGCAGCCCGTCGGGACAGCTGGAGACCCAGTACTTC. The variable domain in full, completed from reference TRBV5-1 and TRBJ2-5, reads KAGVTQTPRYLIKTRGQQVTLSCSPISGHRSVSWYQQTPGQGLQFLFEYFSETQRNKGNFPGRFSGRQFSNSRSEMNVSTLELGDSALYLCASSPSGQLETQYFGPGTRLLVL.

V and J are TRBV3-1 (or the pseudogene TRBV3-2) and TRBJ2-3; 10 nucleotides align to TRBD1. Germline V lookup: CDR1 LGHDT, CDR2 YNNKEL (reference sequence). There are 17 residues in the CDR3. Germline trimming cut 6 bases from V and 3 bases from J; bases unmatched to any gene: 12. The CDR3 sequence: CASSPPWGDRGTDTQYF. In nucleotides, the CDR3 is TGTGCCAGCAGTCCGCCCTGGGGGGACAGGGGTACAGATACGCAGTATTTT.

This clone was seen a few times. The chain couples TRBV7-9 to TRBJ1-1; D is unclear. CDR3 size: 11 residues. With 1 base removed from V and 11 bases from J, the gap between germline ends came to 8 bases. Germline V gene sequence: CDR1 SEHNR, CDR2 FQNEAQ (reference sequence). DNA for the CDR3: TGTGCCAGCAGCTTAGGGGGAATGGCTTTCTTT. This sequence encodes CASSLGGMAFF.

This rearrangement joins TRBV15 to TRBJ1-2; D is perhaps TRBD1 (5 bases). Germline V gives CDR1 LNHNV, CDR2 YYDKDF (reference sequence). Trimming removed 5 bases at V and 8 bases at J, with 12 bases between. The CDR3 length is 12 residues. CDR3 DNA sequence: TGTGCCACCAGCGGAGTATCAGGGGGCTACACCTTC. Translated, it gives CATSGVSGGYTF.

This chain joins TRBV15 and TRBJ1-1; perhaps TRBD1 as D (5 bases). V was shortened by 5 bases and J by 4 bases, with 17 bases between the two germline ends. Germline V lookup: CDR1 LNHNV, CDR2 YYDKDF (reference sequence). This CDR3 spans 15 amino acids. The CDR3 sequence is CATSFGGRGGTEAFF. CDR3 DNA sequence: TGTGCCACCAGCTTCGGTGGTCGGGGGGGCACTGAAGCTTTCTTT.

This chain links TRBV7-8 with TRBJ2-5; D not resolved. CDR1 is SGHVS, CDR2 FQNEAQ, per germline. This CDR3 is 13 amino acids long. V lost 1 base and J 4 bases, leaving 7 bases between the germline ends. The CDR3 nucleotides are TGTGCCAGCAGCTTAGATCCCCCAGAGACCCAGTACTTC. Residues: CASSLDPPETQYF.

This sequence joins TRBV7-8 and TRBJ1-2; 11 nucleotides line up with TRBD1. Unmatched junction bases numbered 7, after V lost 1 base and J lost 0 bases. Germline V gives CDR1 SGHVS, CDR2 FQNEAQ. This CDR3 has 18 amino acids. The CDR3 protein is CASSLVGQGAVSNYGYTF. CDR3 nucleotides: TGTGCCAGCAGCTTAGTAGGACAGGGGGCCGTCTCTAACTATGGCTACACCTTC. Drawing the rest from reference TRBV7-8 and TRBJ1-2, the complete variable domain is GAGVSQSPRYKVAKRGQDVALRCDPISGHVSLFWYQQALGQGPEFLTYFQNEAQLDKSGLPSDRFFAERPEGSVSTLKIQRTQQEDSAVYLCASSLVGQGAVSNYGYTFGSGTRLTVV.

The chain uses TRBV2 and TRBJ2-7; 10 bases are shared with TRBD1. From germline, CDR1 is SNHLY and CDR2 FYNNEI. This CDR3 has 15 residues. The V gene end was trimmed by 6 bases and the J gene end by 6 bases; junction bases not matched to a gene: 11. CDR3 residues: CASRGDRGRLFEQYF. The CDR3 DNA is TGTGCCAGCAGAGGAGACAGGGGGCGTCTCTTCGAGCAGTACTTC.

The V and J genes are TRBV11-2 and TRBJ2-3, with D unclear. CDR1 and CDR2 from the germline V gene are SGHAT and FQNNGV. This CDR3 comprises 15 residues. The V end lost 1 base, the J end lost 7 bases, and 15 bases lay between the germline ends. The chain's CDR3 is CASSLVLDPEYTQYF. The CDR3, as DNA: TGTGCCAGCAGCTTAGTGCTGGATCCGGAGTATACGCAGTATTTT.

The chain uses TRBV4-1 and TRBJ1-3, with 9 bases aligning to TRBD1. CDR3 length: 15 residues. Germline loops: CDR1 MGHRA, CDR2 YSYEKL. J gave up 4 bases and V 2 bases, and 3 bases lay outside the gene matches. In DNA form, the CDR3 reads TGCGCCAGCAGCCAACAGGGACAGGGCGGAAACACCATATATTTT. Translation: CASSQQGQGGNTIYF.

The chain couples TRBV2 to TRBJ1-2; D perhaps matches TRBD1 (6 bases). The CDR3 runs 14 residues. Trimming pared 7 bases from V and 5 bases from J, leaving 17 bases between. CDR1 and CDR2 (germline): SNHLY, FYNNEI. The CDR3 protein is CASILSTGRYGYTF. In DNA form, the CDR3 reads TGTGCCAGCATTTTAAGCACAGGGAGGTATGGCTACACCTTC.

The chain is built from TRBV2 and TRBJ2-1; 13 bases line up with TRBD2. CDR3 length: 15 residues. V gave up 5 bases and J gave up 12 bases; unmatched junction bases: 10. Germline-derived CDR1 and CDR2 are SNHLY and FYNNEI. Here the CDR3 DNA reads TGTGCCAGCAGTAGCGGGACTAGCGGGGTCACAGGGCAGTTCTTC. Amino acids: CASSSGTSGVTGQFF.

This clone was observed a single time. V is TRBV5-6 and J is TRBJ1-2; 7 bases are a match to TRBD1. Losses at the gene ends were 4 bases for V and 8 bases for J; bases not matched to a gene: 14. CDR1 and CDR2 (germline): SGHDT, YYEEEE. This CDR3 has 15 residues. The DNA for the CDR3 is TGTGCCAGCAGCCGAAACAGGGGAATGGAGGAAGGCTACACCTTC. Protein: CASSRNRGMEEGYTF.

The V call is TRBV6-5, the J call TRBJ2-3; 13 bases align to TRBD2. The germline CDR1 and CDR2 sequences are MNHEY and SVGAGI. The CDR3 spans 16 residues. The junction had 1 base not matched to a gene; V was cut back by 4 bases and J by 0 bases. The CDR3 nucleotides read TGTGCCAGCAGTTTGGGACTAGCGGGGAGCACAGATACGCAGTATTTT. Its translation is CASSLGLAGSTDTQYF.

This chain joins TRBV19 and TRBJ1-1; D might be TRBD1 (6 bases). The V and J ends lost 5 bases and 10 bases respectively, with 17 bases between them. Germline CDR1 and CDR2: LNHDA and SQIVND (reference sequence). The CDR3 has 13 residues. For the CDR3, the DNA is TGTGCCAGTAGTGGCCCGGGGGCCGCGTTAGCTTTCTTT. Its protein product is CASSGPGAALAFF. The complete variable domain, with remaining parts taken from reference TRBV19 and TRBJ1-1, reads DGGITQSPKYLFRKEGQNVTLSCEQNLNHDAMYWYRQDPGQGLRLIYYSQIVNDFQKGDIAEGYSVSREKKESFPLTVTSAQKNPTAFYLCASSGPGAALAFFGQGTRLTVV.

The chain combines TRBV28 with TRBJ2-7, with a possible D match to TRBD2 (5 bases). Trimming left V 5 bases short and J 4 bases short, with 15 bases between. Germline V gene lookup returns CDR1 MDHEN and CDR2 SYDVKM. This CDR3 spans 14 amino acids. The CDR3 reads CASSLRGIWYEQYF. CDR3 bases: TGTGCCAGCAGTCTCCGAGGGATTTGGTACGAGCAGTACTTC.

This CDR3 reads CASSLDGTVNEKLFF. Here the CDR3 DNA reads TGTGCCAGCAGCTTGGACGGGACAGTTAATGAAAAACTGTTTTTT. The rearrangement links TRBV7-9 to TRBJ1-4; 7 nucleotides agree with TRBD1. The CDR3 runs 15 residues. The V gene end was trimmed by 3 bases and the J gene end by 4 bases; junction bases not matched to a gene: 5. Germline values: CDR1 SEHNR, CDR2 FQNEAQ (reference sequence). Full variable domain (rest looked up from reference TRBV7-9 and TRBJ1-4): DTGVSQNPRHKITKRGQNVTFRCDPISEHNRLYWYRQTLGQGPEFLTYFQNEAQLEKSRLLSDRFSAERPKGSFSTLEIQRTEQGDSAMYLCASSLDGTVNEKLFFGSGTQLSVL.

This chain connects TRBV6-2 or TRBV6-3 to TRBJ2-7, with D maybe TRBD2 (7 bases). Germline CDR1 reads MNHEY; CDR2 reads SVGEGT. V gave up 3 bases and J gave up 4 bases, with 19 bases separating them. CDR3 length: 16 amino acids. CDR3 sequence: CASSYLFAGAIYEQYF. The CDR3 DNA reads as TGTGCCAGCAGTTATCTCTTTGCGGGGGCGATATACGAGCAGTACTTC.

The rearrangement uses TRBV19 and TRBJ2-1; TRBD2 agrees at 8 bases. Trimming cost V 5 bases and J 5 bases; bases outside gene matches: 8. CDR1 and CDR2 (germline): LNHDA, SQIVND (reference sequence). The CDR3 extends over 15 amino acids. The CDR3 region is CASSPGGGRNNEQFF. The CDR3 DNA follows: TGTGCCAGTAGTCCTGGCGGGGGGCGTAACAATGAGCAGTTCTTC. Variable domain in full (rest from reference TRBV19 and TRBJ2-1): DGGITQSPKYLFRKEGQNVTLSCEQNLNHDAMYWYRQDPGQGLRLIYYSQIVNDFQKGDIAEGYSVSREKKESFPLTVTSAQKNPTAFYLCASSPGGGRNNEQFFGPGTRLTVL.

This chain links TRBV10-3 with TRBJ2-7; 8 bases map to TRBD2. CDR3 length: 14 amino acids. J lost 3 bases, V lost 6 bases, and 7 bases had no gene match. The germline gives CDR1 ENHRY, CDR2 SYGVKD. CDR3 sequence: CAISRGLGLYEQYF. The CDR3 region has the DNA TGTGCCATCAGCAGGGGACTAGGACTCTACGAGCAGTACTTC.